The clone carrying this T cell receptor beta chain has more than one count but fewer than ten. What it recognizes is unknown. The V gene lost 1 base and the J gene lost 8 bases, with 14 bases spanning the gap. This CDR3 comprises 14 residues. Germline CDR1 LGHNA, CDR2 YSLEER. This sample was taken from a study of Ad26.COV2.S vaccination and SARS-CoV-2 variants. Only in-frame clones appear in the TCRdb table, and some are missing; sequencing was by immunoSEQ multiplex PCR. The table includes hundreds of thousands of clones, approximately 89% detected once. Treatment reported: approximately 18 received Ad26.COV2.S at low or high dose, single or two shots; about five received placebo; per-sample allocation not given. Sampling occurred on day 63 after the first vaccine or placebo injection. Study findings and constraints: The placebo group had lower spike-specific TCR breadth than the vaccine recipients did.

Sequenced material: peripheral blood, taken in a trial of Ad26.COV2.S vaccine versus placebo. The chain employs TRBV4-3 and TRBJ1-2; possibly TRBD1 for D (5 bases). This receptor was identified in a person aged 18-65 years who received the Ad26.COV2.S COVID-19 vaccine or a placebo. CDR3 in amino acids: CASSQVGTLGGYTF. The DNA of the CDR3 is TGCGCCAGCAGCCAAGTTGGGACTCTAGGCGGCTACACCTTC.